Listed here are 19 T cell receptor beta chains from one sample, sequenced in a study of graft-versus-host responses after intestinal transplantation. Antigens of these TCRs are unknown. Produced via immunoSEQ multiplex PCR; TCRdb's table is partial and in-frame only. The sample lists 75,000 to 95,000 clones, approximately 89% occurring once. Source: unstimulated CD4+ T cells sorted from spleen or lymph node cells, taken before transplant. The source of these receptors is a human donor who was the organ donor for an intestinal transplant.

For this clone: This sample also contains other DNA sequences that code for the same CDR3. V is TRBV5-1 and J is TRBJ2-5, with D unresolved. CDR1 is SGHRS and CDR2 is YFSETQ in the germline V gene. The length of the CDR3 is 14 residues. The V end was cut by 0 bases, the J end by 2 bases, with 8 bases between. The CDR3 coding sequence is TGCGCCAGCAGCTTGGGGGCAGCTCAAGAGACCCAGTACTTC. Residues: CASSLGAAQETQYF.

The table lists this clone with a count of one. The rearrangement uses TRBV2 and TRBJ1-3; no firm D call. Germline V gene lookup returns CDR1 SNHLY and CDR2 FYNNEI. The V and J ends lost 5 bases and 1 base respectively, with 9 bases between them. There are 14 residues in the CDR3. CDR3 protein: CASSFRGSGNTIYF. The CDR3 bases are TGTGCCAGCAGTTTTCGGGGATCTGGAAACACCATATATTTT.

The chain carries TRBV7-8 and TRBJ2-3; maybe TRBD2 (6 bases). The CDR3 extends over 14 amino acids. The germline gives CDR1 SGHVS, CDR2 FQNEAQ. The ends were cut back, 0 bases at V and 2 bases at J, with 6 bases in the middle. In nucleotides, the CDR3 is TGTGCCAGCAGCTTAGCGGACTACACAGATACGCAGTATTTT. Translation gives CASSLADYTDTQYF.

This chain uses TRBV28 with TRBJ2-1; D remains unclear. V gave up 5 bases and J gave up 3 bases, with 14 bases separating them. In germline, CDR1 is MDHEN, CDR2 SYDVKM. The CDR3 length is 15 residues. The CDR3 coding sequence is TGTGCCAGCAGTAATTACAGACAACACTACAATGAGCAGTTCTTC. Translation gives CASSNYRQHYNEQFF.

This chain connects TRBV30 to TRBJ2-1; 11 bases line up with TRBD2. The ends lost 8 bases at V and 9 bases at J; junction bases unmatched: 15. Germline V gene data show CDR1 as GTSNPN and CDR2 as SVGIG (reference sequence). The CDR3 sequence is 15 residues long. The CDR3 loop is CAGTIAGGPVVEQFF. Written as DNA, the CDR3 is TGTGCCGGGACAATAGCGGGGGGGCCCGTGGTTGAGCAGTTCTTC.

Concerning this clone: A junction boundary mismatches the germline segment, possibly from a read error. The CDR3 DNA reads as TGCACCAGCAGTGGAGGGACTAGCCGGAATCCGCAGTATTTT. Protein product: CTSSGGTSRNPQYF. J is TRBJ2-3 and V is TRBV10-1, with 9 bases that match TRBD2. There are 14 residues in the CDR3. The germline gives CDR1 WNHNN, CDR2 SYGVQD (reference sequence).

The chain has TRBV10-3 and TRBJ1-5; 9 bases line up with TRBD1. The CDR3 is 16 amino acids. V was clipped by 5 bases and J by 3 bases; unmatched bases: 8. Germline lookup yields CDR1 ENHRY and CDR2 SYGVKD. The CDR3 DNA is TGTGCCATCAGTCCATCAACAGGGGGCCCCAATCAGCCCCAGCATTTT. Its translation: CAISPSTGGPNQPQHF.

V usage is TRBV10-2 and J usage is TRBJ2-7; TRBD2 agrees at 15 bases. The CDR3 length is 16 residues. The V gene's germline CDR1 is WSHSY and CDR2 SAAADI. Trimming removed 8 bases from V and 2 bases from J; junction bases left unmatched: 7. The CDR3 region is CASGGLAGGSTYEQYF. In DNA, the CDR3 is TGCGCCAGCGGCGGACTAGCGGGAGGGTCAACCTACGAGCAGTACTTC.

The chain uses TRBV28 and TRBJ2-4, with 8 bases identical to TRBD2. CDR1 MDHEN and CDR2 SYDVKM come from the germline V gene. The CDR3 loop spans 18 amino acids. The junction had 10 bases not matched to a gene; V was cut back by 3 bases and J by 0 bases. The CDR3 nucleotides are TGTGCCAGCAGTTTTAAACTAGCGGCAGTCCTAGCCAAAAACATTCAGTACTTC. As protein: CASSFKLAAVLAKNIQYF. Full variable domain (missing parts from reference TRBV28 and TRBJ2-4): DVKVTQSSRYLVKRTGEKVFLECVQDMDHENMFWYRQDPGLGLRLIYFSYDVKMKEKGDIPEGYSVSREKKERFSLILESASTNQTSMYLCASSFKLAAVLAKNIQYFGAGTRLSVL.

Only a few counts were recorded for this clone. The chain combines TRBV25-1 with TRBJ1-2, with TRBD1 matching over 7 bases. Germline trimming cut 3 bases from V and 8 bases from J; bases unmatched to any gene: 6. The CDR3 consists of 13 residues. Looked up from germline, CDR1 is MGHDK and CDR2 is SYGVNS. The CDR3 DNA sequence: TGTGCCAGCAGTGACCGACAGGGCCGGGGCTACACCTTC. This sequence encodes CASSDRQGRGYTF.

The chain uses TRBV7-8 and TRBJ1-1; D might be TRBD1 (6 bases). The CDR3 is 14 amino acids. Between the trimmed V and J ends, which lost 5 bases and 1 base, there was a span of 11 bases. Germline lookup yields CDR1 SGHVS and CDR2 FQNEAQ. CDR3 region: CASSPRTANTEAFF. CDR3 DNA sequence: TGTGCCAGCAGCCCACGGACAGCGAACACTGAAGCTTTCTTT.

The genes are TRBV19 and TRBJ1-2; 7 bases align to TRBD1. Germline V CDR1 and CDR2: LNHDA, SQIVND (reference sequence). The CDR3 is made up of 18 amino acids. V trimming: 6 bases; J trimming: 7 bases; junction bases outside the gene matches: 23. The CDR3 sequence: CASRGFGPGQQRPGGYTF. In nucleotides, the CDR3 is TGTGCCAGTAGGGGCTTTGGCCCGGGACAGCAAAGACCGGGTGGCTACACCTTC.

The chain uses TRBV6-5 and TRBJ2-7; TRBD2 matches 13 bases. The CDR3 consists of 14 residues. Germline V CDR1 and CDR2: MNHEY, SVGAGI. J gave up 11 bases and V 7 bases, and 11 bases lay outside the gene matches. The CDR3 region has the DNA TGTGCCAGCAATCTCGGACTAGCGGGAGAGATCAAGTACTTC. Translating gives CASNLGLAGEIKYF.

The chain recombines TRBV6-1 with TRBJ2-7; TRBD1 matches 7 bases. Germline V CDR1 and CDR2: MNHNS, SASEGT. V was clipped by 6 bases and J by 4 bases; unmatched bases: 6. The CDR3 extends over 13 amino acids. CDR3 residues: CASRTGQSYEQYF. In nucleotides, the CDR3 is TGTGCCAGCAGGACGGGACAGAGTTACGAGCAGTACTTC.

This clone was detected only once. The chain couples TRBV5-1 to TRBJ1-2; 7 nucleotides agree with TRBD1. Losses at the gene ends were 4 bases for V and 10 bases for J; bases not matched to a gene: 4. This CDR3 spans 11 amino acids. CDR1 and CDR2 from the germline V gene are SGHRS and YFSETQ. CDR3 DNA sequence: TGCGCCAGCAGCCAGGGGGGCTTCTACACCTTC. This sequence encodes CASSQGGFYTF. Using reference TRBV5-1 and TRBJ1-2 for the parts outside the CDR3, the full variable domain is KAGVTQTPRYLIKTRGQQVTLSCSPISGHRSVSWYQQTPGQGLQFLFEYFSETQRNKGNFPGRFSGRQFSNSRSEMNVSTLELGDSALYLCASSQGGFYTFGSGTRLTVV.

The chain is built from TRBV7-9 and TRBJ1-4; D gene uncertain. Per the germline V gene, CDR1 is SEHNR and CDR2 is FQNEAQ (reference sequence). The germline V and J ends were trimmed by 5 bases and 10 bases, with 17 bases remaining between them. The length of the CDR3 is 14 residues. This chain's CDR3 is CASSVSGVSGKLFF. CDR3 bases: TGTGCCAGCAGCGTCTCCGGTGTCAGCGGAAAACTGTTTTTT.

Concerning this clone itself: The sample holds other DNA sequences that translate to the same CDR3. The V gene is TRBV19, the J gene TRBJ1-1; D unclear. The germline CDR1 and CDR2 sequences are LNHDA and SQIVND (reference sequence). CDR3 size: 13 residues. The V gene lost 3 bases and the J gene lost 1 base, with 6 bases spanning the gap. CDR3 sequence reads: CASSMTGNTEAFF. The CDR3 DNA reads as TGTGCCAGTAGTATGACGGGGAACACTGAAGCTTTCTTT.

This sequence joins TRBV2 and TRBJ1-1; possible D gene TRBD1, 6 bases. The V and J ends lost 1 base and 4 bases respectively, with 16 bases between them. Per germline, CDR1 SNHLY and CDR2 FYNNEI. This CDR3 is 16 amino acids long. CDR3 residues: CASSEGTYTGITEAFF. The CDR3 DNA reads TGTGCCAGCAGTGAAGGAACATACACAGGGATCACTGAAGCTTTCTTT.

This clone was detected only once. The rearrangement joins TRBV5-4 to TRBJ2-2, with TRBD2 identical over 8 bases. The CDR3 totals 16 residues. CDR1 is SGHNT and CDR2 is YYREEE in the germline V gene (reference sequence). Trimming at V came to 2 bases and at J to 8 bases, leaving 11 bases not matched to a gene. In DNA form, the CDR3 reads TGTGCCAGCAGCTTTGGACTAGCCCAAGCGGCTGGGGAGCTGTTTTTT. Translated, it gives CASSFGLAQAAGELFF.